This entry is about one T cell receptor (beta chain). As yet, its antigen is unknown. This record belongs to a study of T-cell reconstitution after alpha-beta-depleted transplantation in children. Trimming pared 3 bases from V and 5 bases from J, leaving 14 bases between. The CDR3 sequence is 14 residues long. Germline values: CDR1 DFQATT, CDR2 SNEGSKA (reference sequence). Study-level findings and limits: Where some patients showed high TCRbeta diversity at day 60, it came from recipient T cells and thymic progenitors that had survived. Newly made T cells mostly supplied T-cell counts and diversity one year after transplant. After transplant, at about two months, alpha-beta T cells were reportedly derived from several hundred expanded graft clones.

TCRbeta library preparation incorporated unique molecular identifiers. TCRdb fed the PCR reads into MiXCR, producing one record per CDR3 protein. Of 200,000 to 250,000 distinct CDR3 sequences listed, about 26% were seen once; the top ten hold 2.6%. The sample consisted of PBMCs, taken before TCRalphabeta/CD19-depleted stem cell transplant. The V call is TRBV20-1, the J call TRBJ2-1, with D perhaps being TRBD1 or TRBD2 (5 bases each). This receptor was obtained from a girl between 2 and 10 years old with Fanconi anemia, due to receive a stem cell transplant. The CDR3 sequence is CSASKARGDNEQFF. DNA for the CDR3: TGCAGTGCTAGCAAAGCAAGGGGAGACAATGAGCAGTTCTTC.